This T cell receptor (beta chain) is from a study of Ad26.COV2.S vaccination and SARS-CoV-2 variants. Worth noting for this clone: Its antigen remains unknown.

Sequencing was performed with immunoSEQ multiplex PCR; in TCRdb, only in-frame clones are kept and a portion is missing. The sample includes about 350,000 clones, about 88% seen only once; the top ten take around 11%. Study-level findings and limits: Possibly, TCR breadth and depth analyses underestimated total T cell responses.

The CDR3 length is 17 residues. V lost 4 bases to trimming and J lost 3 bases; unmatched junction nucleotides: 2. The V gene's germline CDR1 is MNHEY and CDR2 SVGEGT. Noted treatment: roughly 19 received Ad26.COV2.S at low or high dose, single or two shots; a few received placebo; per-sample allocation not given. Repertoires come from day 63 after the first vaccine or placebo injection. SARS-CoV-2 spike from the Wuhan strain was encoded by the vaccine, an Ad26 vector. This clonotype was obtained from a person between 18 and 65 years old who received the Ad26.COV2.S COVID-19 vaccine or a placebo. The chain has TRBV6-2 or TRBV6-3 and TRBJ2-2, with TRBD2 matching over 16 bases. Sequenced material: peripheral blood, taken in a trial of Ad26.COV2.S vaccine versus placebo. The DNA for the CDR3 is TGTGCCAGCAGTTGGGGACTAGCGGGAGGGGACACCGGGGAGCTGTTTTTT. This sequence encodes CASSWGLAGGDTGELFF.